The following is a T cell receptor (beta chain) sequence with its context. This table comes from immunoSEQ multiplex PCR, and its TCRdb copy is limited to in-frame clones, with some not included. The sample shows about 73,000 clones, roughly 94% of them seen only once. Germline CDR1 SGHNT, CDR2 YYREEE (reference sequence). Trimming removed 4 bases from V and 5 bases from J, with 15 bases in between. The CDR3 totals 14 residues. These data come from a study of cytomegalovirus exposure and HLA in healthy donors. V gene TRBV5-4 combines with J gene TRBJ2-5; the D gene is possibly TRBD1 (7 bases). The clonotype comes from a woman under 30 in good health and CMV-seropositive. Sequenced material: PBMCs. CDR3 residues: CASSRGGTEETQYF. In DNA form, the CDR3 reads TGTGCCAGCAGCCGGGGCGGGACAGAGGAGACCCAGTACTTC. Complete variable domain (other parts from reference TRBV5-4 and TRBJ2-5): ETGVTQSPTHLIKTRGQQVTLRCSSQSGHNTVSWYQQALGQGPQFIFQYYREEENGRGNFPPRFSGLQFPNYSSELNVNALELDDSALYLCASSRGGTEETQYFGPGTRLLVL.